The 5 T cell receptor beta chains below all came from one sample that was sequenced in a study of PD-1 blockade in classical Hodgkin lymphoma. TCRdb keeps only in-frame clones here, not all; method: immunoSEQ multiplex PCR. The profile covers tens of thousands of clones, with about three quarters appearing a single time and approximately 12% taken by the ten largest. Documented time point: cycle 4 day 1 (C4D1), after more than five weeks of nivolumab. Every one of the patients relapsed after autologous stem cell transplantation (brentuximab vedotin exposure was variable). Sequenced here: peripheral blood mononuclear cells (PBMCs), sampled before the fourth cycle of nivolumab. These receptors all come from a human donor with classical Hodgkin lymphoma.

The genes are TRBV28 and TRBJ2-3; no reliable D call. The CDR3 loop spans 13 amino acids. Deletions cut 3 bases from V and 7 bases from J, with 11 bases between. Germline-derived CDR1 and CDR2 are MDHEN and SYDVKM. The DNA of the CDR3 is TGTGCCAGCAGTTTGAATACCGTATATACGCAGTATTTT. Translating gives CASSLNTVYTQYF.

The V call is TRBV11-2, the J call TRBJ2-4; a possible D gene is TRBD1 (6 bases). Germline CDR1 and CDR2: SGHAT and FQNNGV. Deletions cut 3 bases from V and 1 base from J, with 10 bases between. This CDR3 has 15 amino acids. The CDR3 reads CASSFGDMAKNIQYF. The CDR3, as DNA: TGTGCCAGCAGCTTTGGGGACATGGCCAAAAACATTCAGTACTTC.

The chain is built from TRBV5-1 and TRBJ2-5, with TRBD1 as a possible D gene (5 bases). The closer fit of TRBJ2-7 to the DNA end suggests the J call may be wrong. CDR1 is SGHRS and CDR2 is YFSETQ in the germline V gene. The CDR3 is 17 residues long. The CDR3 is CASSLVPPGHKTYEQYF. The CDR3 DNA reads TGCGCCAGCAGCTTGGTGCCTCCAGGGCATAAAACCTACGAGCAGTACTTC.

The V call is TRBV7-8, the J call TRBJ2-1; 7 bases agree with TRBD2. The germline gives CDR1 SGHVS, CDR2 FQNEAQ. Unmatched junction bases numbered 11, after V lost 0 bases and J lost 12 bases. The CDR3 runs to 15 residues. Here the CDR3 reads CASSLARPSAGRQFF. The CDR3, as DNA: TGTGCCAGCAGCTTAGCCCGCCCCTCAGCGGGAAGGCAGTTCTTC.

This clone has just one count. The J gene is TRBJ2-7, the V gene TRBV28; a weak D match, TRBD2 (5 bases). Trimming cost V 4 bases and J 0 bases, with 22 bases left between them. CDR3 length: 18 residues. Germline V CDR1 and CDR2: MDHEN, SYDVKM. The CDR3: CASSYSRRLRAPSYEQYF. CDR3 in DNA: TGTGCCAGCAGTTACTCCCGCCGGCTGCGGGCCCCCTCCTACGAGCAGTACTTC.